These 28 T cell receptor beta chains were all obtained from the same sample, sequenced in a study of T cell changes during pregnancy in multiple sclerosis. The assay was immunoSEQ multiplex PCR, and TCRdb's table has in-frame clones only and misses some. The table records about 67,000 clones, roughly nine tenths of them present only once. The sample consisted of peripheral blood, taken in the first trimester of pregnancy. Receptors originate from a female donor with multiple sclerosis, enrolled in a pregnancy study.

This chain connects TRBV6-1 to TRBJ2-7; 9 bases are shared with TRBD1. CDR3 length: 13 residues. Unmatched junction bases numbered 8, after V lost 8 bases and J lost 6 bases. Per the germline V gene, CDR1 is MNHNS and CDR2 is SASEGT. The CDR3, as DNA: TGTGCCAGCTCGTACCGGGACAGGGTCGAGCAGTACTTC. Its translation is CASSYRDRVEQYF.

The rearrangement uses TRBV19 and TRBJ2-1; no reliable D call. There are 12 residues in the CDR3. Germline V gene lookup returns CDR1 LNHDA and CDR2 SQIVND (reference sequence). The V end was cut by 4 bases, the J end by 6 bases, with 7 bases between. The DNA for the CDR3 is TGTGCCAGTAGTACTGCAGGCAATGAGCAGTTCTTC. It specifies CASSTAGNEQFF.

This clone occurred once. The rearrangement joins TRBV7-3 to TRBJ1-2; 11 bases map to TRBD1. The junction had 16 bases not matched to a gene; V was cut back by 4 bases and J by 3 bases. The germline gives CDR1 SGHTA, CDR2 FQGTGA. The CDR3 contains 19 residues. The CDR3 loop is CASSSRAGTGGDDHYGYTF. The DNA for the CDR3 is TGTGCCAGCAGCTCCCGCGCCGGGACAGGGGGGGATGATCACTATGGCTACACCTTC.

The chain is built from TRBV29-1 and TRBJ2-7; 9 bases match TRBD1. After removal of 5 bases from V and 2 bases from J, the junction contained 7 bases not matched to a gene. Germline CDR1 is SQVTM and CDR2 is ANQGSEA. The CDR3 spans 14 residues. The CDR3 DNA reads as TGCAGCGTTCCGGAAGGGACAGGGACCTACGAGCAGTACTTC. Residues: CSVPEGTGTYEQYF.

The chain uses TRBV2 and TRBJ2-5; possible D gene TRBD1, 8 bases. V was trimmed by 8 bases and J by 4 bases, leaving 17 bases between them. Germline loops: CDR1 SNHLY, CDR2 FYNNEI. The CDR3 sequence is 14 residues long. The CDR3 DNA reads TGTGCCAGCGATGCAACAGGGGGGGCAGAGACCCAGTACTTC. Amino acids: CASDATGGAETQYF.

This clone came up once. The CDR3 protein is CASSTPSGRLNEQFF. The CDR3 DNA is TGTGCCAGTAGTACCCCTAGCGGGAGACTAAATGAGCAGTTCTTC. The V call is TRBV19, the J call TRBJ2-1; 10 bases are shared with TRBD2. The CDR3 totals 15 residues. Germline CDR1 and CDR2: LNHDA and SQIVND (reference sequence). With V trimmed by 4 bases and J by 7 bases, 7 bases remained unmatched.

The chain joins TRBV5-4 to TRBJ1-3, with D possibly being TRBD1 (5 bases). V was clipped by 4 bases and J by 1 base, with 12 bases between them. The CDR3 consists of 15 residues. CDR1 SGHNT and CDR2 YYREEE come from the germline V gene (reference sequence). The CDR3 region has the DNA TGTGCCAGCAGCGAGGACATGAGGTCTGGAAACACCATATATTTT. The encoded protein is CASSEDMRSGNTIYF.

The V and J genes are TRBV5-1 and TRBJ2-2; 9 nucleotides agree with TRBD2. CDR3 size: 17 residues. Germline CDR1 and CDR2: SGHRS and YFSETQ. Trimming took 0 bases from V and 1 from J; bases not matched to a gene: 4. The CDR3 spells CASSLAPSGKNTGELFF. The CDR3 nucleotides are TGCGCCAGCAGCTTGGCGCCTAGCGGGAAGAACACCGGGGAGCTGTTTTTT.

The CDR3 DNA reads as TGCGCCAGCAGTTTTGGGACAGGGAACACTGAAGCTTTCTTT. Its protein product is CASSFGTGNTEAFF. The rearrangement uses TRBV5-1 and TRBJ1-1; 8 bases are a match to TRBD1. V shed 5 bases, J shed 1 base, and the junction held 4 bases outside the gene matches. The CDR3 length is 14 residues. CDR1 and CDR2 (germline): SGHRS, YFSETQ.

The J gene is TRBJ1-3, the V gene TRBV5-1; a weak D match, TRBD1 (6 bases). CDR3 length equals 16 residues. V lost 0 bases, J lost 0 bases, and 10 bases lay in between. Germline CDR1 is SGHRS and CDR2 is YFSETQ. CDR3 residues: CASSLGGGSSGNTIYF. The CDR3 DNA reads as TGCGCCAGCAGCTTGGGCGGGGGCTCCTCTGGAAACACCATATATTTT.

This chain connects TRBV11-3 to TRBJ1-1; 9 bases are shared with TRBD1. V lost 5 bases to trimming and J lost 8 bases; unmatched junction nucleotides: 3. CDR1 is SGHNT, CDR2 YENEEA, per germline. CDR3 size: 12 residues. As DNA, the CDR3 is TGTGCCAGCAGCGACGGGACAGGGGAAGCTTTCTTT. This translates into CASSDGTGEAFF. The whole variable domain, filled in from reference TRBV11-3 and TRBJ1-1, reads EAGVVQSPRYKIIEKKQPVAFWCNPISGHNTLYWYLQNLGQGPELLIRYENEEAVDDSQLPKDRFSAERLKGVDSTLKIQPAELGDSAVYLCASSDGTGEAFFGQGTRLTVV.

The chain links TRBV2 to TRBJ2-5, with D tentatively TRBD2 (5 bases). Between the trimmed V and J ends, which lost 5 bases and 2 bases, there was a span of 9 bases. Germline CDR1 is SNHLY and CDR2 is FYNNEI. The CDR3 consists of 13 residues. In nucleotides, the CDR3 is TGTGCCAGCAGTAGACTATCACAAGAGACCCAGTACTTC. It is translated as CASSRLSQETQYF.

This chain uses TRBV7-6 with TRBJ1-3; 7 bases match TRBD1. The CDR3 totals 17 residues. The trim removed 2 bases at V and 4 bases at J, leaving 11 bases unmatched. Germline V gene lookup returns CDR1 SGHVS and CDR2 FNYEAQ. The CDR3 reads CASSLSQGQTRGNTIYF. The CDR3 DNA sequence: TGTGCCAGCAGCTTATCCCAGGGACAGACTCGCGGAAACACCATATATTTT.

In this sample, this clone turned up once. The chain links TRBV7-6 to TRBJ2-1; 13 bases fit TRBD2. Per the germline V gene, CDR1 is SGHVS and CDR2 is FNYEAQ. The V segment lost 5 bases and the J segment 4 bases; nucleotides outside the gene matches: 5. The CDR3 is 16 residues long. DNA of the CDR3: TGTGCCAGCAGCAGGACTAGCGGGGGCCCTTACAATGAGCAGTTCTTC. It yields the protein CASSRTSGGPYNEQFF.

This clone showed up just once. The chain recombines TRBV6-6 with TRBJ1-4; D remains unclear. In germline, CDR1 is MNHNY, CDR2 SVGAGI (reference sequence). V was cut by 3 bases and J by 7 bases, with 12 bases left in between. This CDR3 has 14 residues. In DNA, the CDR3 is TGTGCCAGCAGTTATCAAATCCGGAGTGAAAAACTGTTTTTT. It encodes CASSYQIRSEKLFF.

In nucleotides, the CDR3 is TGTGCCAGCAGACCCCAGGGAGGGATTAACACCGGGGAGCTGTTTTTT. Residues: CASRPQGGINTGELFF. The chain couples TRBV6-4 to TRBJ2-2; 7 bases are a match to TRBD2. V was pared by 6 bases and J by 2 bases, with 9 bases of the junction left unmatched. Germline CDR1 MRHNA, CDR2 SNTAGT. This CDR3 has 16 amino acids.

The genes are TRBV6-5 and TRBJ1-2, with D possibly matching TRBD1 (5 bases). The CDR3 loop spans 15 amino acids. Germline V gives CDR1 MNHEY, CDR2 SVGAGI. The V end was cut by 6 bases, the J end by 3 bases, with 17 bases between. Here the CDR3 reads CASRRGALLHYGYTF. As DNA, the CDR3 is TGTGCCAGCAGGCGCGGGGCTTTATTGCACTATGGCTACACCTTC.

This sequence joins TRBV4-3 and TRBJ2-7; 9 nucleotides line up with TRBD1. The CDR3 contains 15 residues. Germline loops: CDR1 LGHNA, CDR2 YSLEER. V trimming: 1 base; J trimming: 2 bases; junction bases outside the gene matches: 3. CDR3 residues: CASSQGTGEAYEQYF. CDR3 in DNA: TGCGCCAGCAGCCAAGGGACAGGGGAGGCCTACGAGCAGTACTTC.

The chain combines TRBV30 with TRBJ1-5; 8 bases are a match to TRBD1. Losses at the gene ends were 5 bases for V and 6 bases for J; bases not matched to a gene: 6. Germline V gene lookup returns CDR1 GTSNPN and CDR2 SVGIG (reference sequence). This CDR3 has 13 amino acids. The CDR3: CAWGGQGSQPQHF. CDR3 sequence (DNA): TGTGCCTGGGGCGGACAGGGAAGTCAGCCCCAGCATTTT.

This clone was recorded once. V and J are TRBV5-1 and TRBJ1-2, with 9 bases that match TRBD1. With V trimmed by 4 bases and J by 7 bases, 14 bases remained unmatched. The germline gives CDR1 SGHRS, CDR2 YFSETQ. The CDR3 is made up of 16 amino acids. CDR3 region: CASSLAASGTGIGYTF. The DNA for the CDR3 is TGCGCCAGCAGCCTTGCAGCCTCCGGGACAGGGATTGGCTACACCTTC.

The chain links TRBV9 to TRBJ2-5, with 10 bases identical to TRBD2. Trimming removed 0 bases from V and 5 bases from J; junction bases left unmatched: 10. Looked up from germline, CDR1 is SGDLS and CDR2 is YYNGEE. The CDR3 loop spans 17 amino acids. CDR3 region: CASSVVGSGGAMETQYF. CDR3 coding DNA: TGTGCCAGCAGCGTAGTTGGAAGCGGGGGGGCCATGGAGACCCAGTACTTC. The entire variable domain, with the rest obtained from reference TRBV9 and TRBJ2-5, is as follows: DSGVTQTPKHLITATGQRVTLRCSPRSGDLSVYWYQQSLDQGLQFLIQYYNGEERAKGNILERFSAQQFPDLHSELNLSSLELGDSALYFCASSVVGSGGAMETQYFGPGTRLLVL.

V and J are TRBV7-2 and TRBJ1-5; D perhaps matches TRBD1 (6 bases). Trimming cost V 6 bases and J 5 bases, with 14 bases left between them. Germline assignment: CDR1 SGHTA and CDR2 FQGNSA. This CDR3 has 14 residues. The DNA of the CDR3 is TGTGCCAGCAGAAGACAGGCTTCCGATCAGCCCCAGCATTTT. The encoded protein is CASRRQASDQPQHF.

The CDR3 spells CASSSGLNQETQYF. The DNA for the CDR3 is TGTGCCAGCAGCTCCGGACTGAACCAAGAGACCCAGTACTTC. The chain combines TRBV5-8 with TRBJ2-5, with a possible D match to TRBD2 (5 bases). The CDR3 consists of 14 residues. Trimming pared 3 bases from V and 0 bases from J, leaving 9 bases between. Germline CDR1 reads SGHTS; CDR2 reads YDEGEE.

The chain couples TRBV19 to TRBJ1-1; D is unresolved. V lost 5 bases to trimming and J lost 2 bases, with 9 bases between them. CDR3 size: 13 residues. CDR1 is LNHDA and CDR2 is SQIVND in the germline V gene (reference sequence). CDR3 bases: TGTGCCAGTAGTCCCCGACAAAACACTGAAGCTTTCTTT. Protein: CASSPRQNTEAFF.

The chain joins TRBV7-2 to TRBJ2-7, with 11 bases matching TRBD2. Looked up from germline, CDR1 is SGHTA and CDR2 is FQGNSA. The CDR3 has 16 amino acids. Trimming cost V 4 bases and J 2 bases; bases outside gene matches: 7. The CDR3 protein is CASSSPTSGATYEQYF. Written as DNA, the CDR3 is TGTGCCAGCAGCTCACCGACTAGCGGGGCGACCTACGAGCAGTACTTC.

The rearrangement joins TRBV7-9 to TRBJ1-1; 7 nucleotides agree with TRBD1. Germline lookup yields CDR1 SEHNR and CDR2 FQNEAQ (reference sequence). The V and J ends lost 5 bases and 1 base, in that order; junction bases with no gene match: 7. The CDR3 extends over 15 amino acids. CDR3 coding DNA: TGTGCCAGCAGCGAACAGGGGTCGGAGAACACTGAAGCTTTCTTT. Translation gives CASSEQGSENTEAFF.

This chain joins TRBV5-8 and TRBJ2-1; 10 bases map to TRBD2. The CDR3 is made up of 15 amino acids. The V segment lost 4 bases and the J segment 6 bases; nucleotides outside the gene matches: 7. Germline V gene sequence: CDR1 SGHTS, CDR2 YDEGEE. The CDR3 reads CASSLRSGRVNEQFF. The CDR3 bases are TGTGCCAGCAGCCTCAGGAGCGGGAGGGTCAATGAGCAGTTCTTC.

This clone was counted between two and nine times. This sequence joins TRBV6-5 and TRBJ1-5, with no clear D. Germline V lookup: CDR1 MNHEY, CDR2 SVGAGI. This CDR3 comprises 15 residues. Trimming removed 5 bases at V and 0 bases at J, with 11 bases between. In nucleotides, the CDR3 is TGTGCCAGCAGTCCGGTCCTTTATAGCAATCAGCCCCAGCATTTT. Encoded protein: CASSPVLYSNQPQHF.